The 32 T cell receptor beta chains below were found in one sample sequenced in a study of CD4 T cells in relation to SARS-CoV-2 and coronaviruses. Clones were read by immunoSEQ multiplex PCR, and TCRdb kept only the in-frame ones, dropping some. The sample includes about 47,000 clones, almost 85% of them seen just once. Their antigens remain unidentified. Sample: naive CD4+ T cells from PBMCs, cultured in vitro. Subset in this sample: naive CD4+ T cells isolated by negative enrichment. These receptors were collected from an adult with COVID-19.

This chain joins TRBV2 and TRBJ1-2; D might be TRBD1 (6 bases). The CDR3 totals 16 residues. CDR1 and CDR2 from the germline V gene are SNHLY and FYNNEI. Trimming left V 3 bases short and J 1 base short, with 15 bases between. The chain's CDR3 is CASSDPRGGSNYGYTF. The CDR3, as DNA: TGTGCCAGCAGTGATCCCAGGGGAGGCAGTAACTATGGCTACACCTTC. The complete variable domain, with remaining parts taken from reference TRBV2 and TRBJ1-2, reads EPEVTQTPSHQVTQMGQEVILRCVPISNHLYFYWYRQILGQKVEFLVSFYNNEISEKSEIFDDQFSVERPDGSNFTLKIRSTKLEDSAMYFCASSDPRGGSNYGYTFGSGTRLTVV.

This clone was found a few times. The chain recombines TRBV18 with TRBJ1-1; a weak D match, TRBD1 (6 bases). The CDR3 is 14 amino acids. With 2 bases removed from V and 4 bases from J, the gap between germline ends came to 11 bases. Germline values: CDR1 KGHSH, CDR2 LQKENI. CDR3 in amino acids: CASSPEGRGTEAFF. The CDR3 DNA reads as TGTGCCAGCTCACCAGAGGGCAGGGGCACTGAAGCTTTCTTT.

This chain joins TRBV20-1 and TRBJ1-5, with a possible D match to TRBD1 (5 bases). In germline, CDR1 is DFQATT, CDR2 SNEGSKA (reference sequence). The CDR3 runs to 14 residues. The ends were cut back, 3 bases at V and 12 bases at J, with 21 bases in the middle. This CDR3 reads CSASDSTEPWRQHF. CDR3 coding DNA: TGCAGTGCTAGTGATTCGACAGAGCCCTGGCGCCAGCATTTT.

V is TRBV27 and J is TRBJ1-1; 9 nucleotides align to TRBD1. This CDR3 is built from 14 residues. Germline lookup yields CDR1 MNHEY and CDR2 SMNVEV (reference sequence). Trimming removed 8 bases from V and 4 bases from J; junction bases left unmatched: 8. This CDR3 reads CASAFRDRATEAFF. The CDR3 DNA follows: TGTGCCAGCGCCTTCCGGGACAGGGCCACTGAAGCTTTCTTT.

The CDR3 loop reads CAGSPGQGNYGYTF. As DNA, the CDR3 is TGTGCCGGCAGCCCGGGACAGGGAAACTATGGCTACACCTTC. V is TRBV30 and J is TRBJ1-2; 9 bases fit TRBD1. Germline-derived CDR1 and CDR2 are GTSNPN and SVGIG (reference sequence). The CDR3 loop spans 14 amino acids. The junction had 9 bases not matched to a gene; V was cut back by 8 bases and J by 2 bases.

This clone came up a few times. A junction boundary mismatches the germline segment, possibly from a read error. The J gene is TRBJ2-6, the V gene TRBV6-1; TRBD1 aligns across 9 bases. Germline lookup yields CDR1 MNHNS and CDR2 SASEGT. The length of the CDR3 is 20 residues. CDR3 nucleotides: TGTGCCAGCACTGAAACCACAGGGGGCTATATCATGTCTGGGGCCAACGTCCTGACTTTC. Translation gives CASTETTGGYIMSGANVLTF.

The chain joins TRBV9 to TRBJ2-3, with 11 bases that match TRBD2. With 3 bases clipped from V and 0 bases from J, the junction kept 15 bases outside the gene matches. Germline V gene data show CDR1 as SGDLS and CDR2 as YYNGEE. The CDR3 loop spans 20 amino acids. The CDR3 region is CASSAINRPGLADSTDTQYF. CDR3 coding DNA: TGTGCCAGCAGCGCAATAAATAGACCGGGACTAGCGGATAGCACAGATACGCAGTATTTT.

V is TRBV28 and J is TRBJ1-2, with D possibly matching TRBD1 (5 bases). Trimming cost V 4 bases and J 8 bases, with 14 bases left between them. Looked up from germline, CDR1 is MDHEN and CDR2 is SYDVKM. The CDR3 has 13 amino acids. The CDR3 coding sequence is TGTGCCAGCAGTTCCGGGGGAGGGAAAGGCTACACCTTC. It codes for CASSSGGGKGYTF.

This clone appeared a single time. This chain connects TRBV5-6 to TRBJ2-6; D not certain. Deletions cut 0 bases from V and 1 base from J, with 11 bases between. The CDR3 extends over 17 amino acids. CDR1 SGHDT and CDR2 YYEEEE come from the germline V gene. In nucleotides, the CDR3 is TGTGCCAGCAGCTTGGTAAAGTGGGCGTCTGGGGCCAACGTCCTGACTTTC. It is translated as CASSLVKWASGANVLTF.

This clone showed up just once. The chain is built from TRBV7-2 and TRBJ1-4, with D possibly TRBD1 on 5 matching bases. The germline V gene has CDR1 SGHTA and CDR2 FQGNSA. The V end lost 1 base, the J end lost 7 bases, and 10 bases lay between the germline ends. The CDR3 has 14 amino acids. The CDR3 spells CASSLGGFAEKLFF. CDR3 DNA sequence: TGTGCCAGCAGCTTAGGGGGGTTCGCTGAAAAACTGTTTTTT.

V gene TRBV18 combines with J gene TRBJ2-1; 12 positions agree with TRBD2. J was trimmed by 7 bases and V by 3 bases; bases with no gene match: 7. Per germline, CDR1 KGHSH and CDR2 LQKENI. This CDR3 has 16 amino acids. The CDR3 DNA is TGTGCCAGCTCACCCCGACTAGCGGGAGTGGGTAATGAGCAGTTCTTC. Translation gives CASSPRLAGVGNEQFF.

This chain joins TRBV4-2 and TRBJ2-7; unclear D gene. From germline, CDR1 is LGHNA and CDR2 YNFKEQ. The CDR3 totals 14 residues. V gave up 0 bases and J gave up 4 bases, with 10 bases separating them. This chain's CDR3 is CASSQESPPYEQYF. The CDR3 nucleotides read TGTGCCAGCAGCCAAGAAAGTCCCCCTTACGAGCAGTACTTC.

V gene TRBV28 combines with J gene TRBJ2-5; the match to TRBD2 covers 8 bases. The CDR3 covers 17 residues. Germline-derived CDR1 and CDR2 are MDHEN and SYDVKM. The V segment lost 6 bases and the J segment 5 bases; nucleotides outside the gene matches: 17. CDR3 DNA sequence: TGTGCCAGCAGGCGAAACAGCGGGGGCATAACCGGGGAGACCCAGTACTTC. Protein product: CASRRNSGGITGETQYF.

J is TRBJ2-1 and V is TRBV4-1, with 7 bases matching TRBD1. CDR1 and CDR2 from the germline V gene are MGHRA and YSYEKL. This CDR3 region has 14 residues. The V segment lost 2 bases and the J segment 9 bases; nucleotides outside the gene matches: 7. The DNA of the CDR3 is TGCGCCAGCAGCCAACGTACAGGGGCAGCTGAGCAGTTCTTC. This codes for CASSQRTGAAEQFF.

The chain recombines TRBV4-1 with TRBJ1-2, with 8 positions matching TRBD1. The junction had 10 bases not matched to a gene; V was cut back by 4 bases and J by 6 bases. Germline CDR1 and CDR2: MGHRA and YSYEKL. This CDR3 has 15 amino acids. CDR3 DNA: TGCGCCAGCAGCCTACGCAGGGGGCTCTCTCATGGCTACACCTTC. Its translation: CASSLRRGLSHGYTF.

The chain employs TRBV9 and TRBJ2-1; D uncertain. Germline lookup yields CDR1 SGDLS and CDR2 YYNGEE. V lost 3 bases to trimming and J lost 5 bases, with 18 bases between them. The CDR3 loop spans 16 amino acids. CDR3 loop: CASSEGVGRFNNEQFF. The CDR3 DNA sequence: TGTGCCAGCAGCGAGGGCGTAGGACGGTTCAACAATGAGCAGTTCTTC.

The chain recombines TRBV28 with TRBJ2-7, with D hard to call. The V gene's germline CDR1 is MDHEN and CDR2 SYDVKM. The V gene lost 10 bases and the J gene lost 4 bases, with 14 bases spanning the gap. This CDR3 spans 12 amino acids. CDR3 loop: CATNFARYEQYF. DNA of the CDR3: TGTGCCACCAACTTCGCCAGATACGAGCAGTACTTC.

This clone appeared once. The chain carries TRBV5-5 and TRBJ2-3, with D unclear. The CDR3 extends over 11 amino acids. Germline lookup yields CDR1 SGHKS and CDR2 YYEKEE (reference sequence). This CDR3 reads CASRSSDTQYF. In DNA form, the CDR3 reads TGTGCTTCGCGGTCTTCGGATACGCAGTATTTT.

This rearrangement joins TRBV28 to TRBJ2-1; possibly TRBD2 for D (6 bases). Trimming pared 9 bases from V and 0 bases from J, leaving 18 bases between. CDR1 is MDHEN and CDR2 is SYDVKM in the germline V gene. This CDR3 region has 16 residues. The CDR3 protein is CASRFAGLSSYNEQFF. CDR3 DNA: TGTGCCAGTAGATTCGCGGGGCTAAGCTCCTACAATGAGCAGTTCTTC.

The V and J genes are TRBV5-1 and TRBJ2-1; D tentatively reads TRBD1 or TRBD2 (5 bases each). The germline V and J ends were trimmed by 3 bases and 4 bases, with 20 bases remaining between them. Germline CDR1 SGHRS, CDR2 YFSETQ. The CDR3 length is 17 residues. The CDR3 DNA follows: TGCGCCAGCAGCTCGCCCCGTCGGGGCGGCGAATACAATGAGCAGTTCTTC. Translated, it gives CASSSPRRGGEYNEQFF. The variable domain in full, with the rest retrieved from reference TRBV5-1 and TRBJ2-1, is KAGVTQTPRYLIKTRGQQVTLSCSPISGHRSVSWYQQTPGQGLQFLFEYFSETQRNKGNFPGRFSGRQFSNSRSEMNVSTLELGDSALYLCASSSPRRGGEYNEQFFGPGTRLTVL.

The chain recombines TRBV19 with TRBJ2-2; D gene ambiguous. With 6 bases removed from V and 6 bases from J, the gap between germline ends came to 5 bases. Per germline, CDR1 LNHDA and CDR2 SQIVND (reference sequence). CDR3 length: 11 amino acids. The CDR3 region is CASRRPGELFF. Written as DNA, the CDR3 is TGTGCCAGTAGGCGGCCCGGGGAGCTGTTTTTT.

The rearrangement uses TRBV9 and TRBJ2-1, with D perhaps matching TRBD1 (7 bases). The CDR3 sequence is 15 residues long. Germline CDR1 SGDLS, CDR2 YYNGEE. The V and J ends lost 1 base and 6 bases respectively, with 14 bases between them. CDR3: CASSVQGQTSNEQFF. CDR3 nucleotides: TGTGCCAGCAGCGTACAGGGACAGACTAGCAATGAGCAGTTCTTC.

The J gene is TRBJ2-5, the V gene TRBV7-2; 13 nucleotides align to TRBD2. This CDR3 comprises 17 residues. The germline CDR1 and CDR2 sequences are SGHTA and FQGNSA. V was clipped by 5 bases and J by 4 bases; unmatched bases: 10. CDR3 amino acids: CASSQDRRTSGRETQYF. For the CDR3, the DNA is TGTGCCAGCAGCCAAGACCGAAGGACTAGCGGGAGAGAGACCCAGTACTTC.

The sample holds a few counts of this clone. The rearrangement links TRBV5-6 to TRBJ2-3, with D possibly matching TRBD2 (6 bases). CDR1 is SGHDT, CDR2 YYEEEE, per germline. The V gene lost 3 bases and the J gene lost 4 bases, with 9 bases spanning the gap. This CDR3 has 13 residues. The chain's CDR3 is CASSSTGADTQYF. The DNA for the CDR3 is TGTGCCAGCAGCTCGACGGGGGCAGATACGCAGTATTTT.

The CDR3, as DNA: TGCGCCAGCAGCCATTCCGTTATAACAGGGAATGGGGACCACCCCTACGAGCAGTACTTC. This codes for CASSHSVITGNGDHPYEQYF. V usage is TRBV4-1 and J usage is TRBJ2-7, with a tentative D call TRBD1 (6 bases). The ends were cut back, 3 bases at V and 2 bases at J, with 29 bases in the middle. This CDR3 is built from 20 residues. Germline lookup yields CDR1 MGHRA and CDR2 YSYEKL.

The gene calls are TRBV28 and TRBJ2-2; possibly TRBD1 or TRBD2 for D (5 bases each). Per germline, CDR1 MDHEN and CDR2 SYDVKM. The germline V and J ends were trimmed by 3 bases and 7 bases, with 9 bases remaining between them. The CDR3 length is 13 residues. The CDR3 is CASSFEGFGELFF. DNA for the CDR3: TGTGCCAGCAGTTTTGAGGGGTTCGGGGAGCTGTTTTTT.

The genes are TRBV24-1 and TRBJ2-1, with 7 nucleotides matching TRBD2. The V and J ends lost 6 bases and 2 bases, in that order; junction bases with no gene match: 3. The CDR3 extends over 14 amino acids. Looked up from germline, CDR1 is KGHDR and CDR2 is SFDVKD. The CDR3 is CATSREAPYNEQFF. In DNA, the CDR3 is TGTGCCACCAGTCGGGAGGCCCCCTACAATGAGCAGTTCTTC.

The chain couples TRBV5-5 to TRBJ2-5; no clear D gene. The CDR3 length is 12 residues. The V end lost 0 bases, the J end lost 4 bases, and 4 bases lay between the germline ends. Germline loops: CDR1 SGHKS, CDR2 YYEKEE (reference sequence). The CDR3 region is CASSLAGETQYF. CDR3 nucleotide sequence: TGTGCCAGCAGCTTGGCAGGAGAGACCCAGTACTTC.

This rearrangement joins TRBV2 to TRBJ2-1; D gene uncertain. The germline V gene has CDR1 SNHLY and CDR2 FYNNEI. V gave up 4 bases and J gave up 5 bases, with 9 bases separating them. The CDR3 runs to 13 residues. The CDR3 loop is CASSGTENNEQFF. CDR3 sequence (DNA): TGTGCCAGCAGTGGAACGGAAAACAATGAGCAGTTCTTC.

This chain connects TRBV7-2 to TRBJ2-1; no definite D call. V dropped 5 bases and J dropped 1 base, with 6 bases sitting between them. The CDR3 sequence is 13 residues long. Germline lookup yields CDR1 SGHTA and CDR2 FQGNSA. CDR3 sequence (DNA): TGTGCCAGCAGCACGAGATCCTACAATGAGCAGTTCTTC. Translated, it gives CASSTRSYNEQFF.

J is TRBJ2-2 and V is TRBV12-3 or TRBV12-4, with D unresolved. The CDR3 spans 12 residues. The V gene lost 8 bases and the J gene lost 3 bases, with 7 bases spanning the gap. CDR3 nucleotide sequence: TGTGCCAGCTCCTTTGACACCGGGGAGCTGTTTTTT. It specifies CASSFDTGELFF.

This clone was seen a single time. J is TRBJ2-2 and V is TRBV28, with D possibly TRBD1 on 6 matching bases. Trimming stripped 9 bases from V and 4 bases from J, with 12 bases between. This CDR3 contains 13 residues. CDR1 and CDR2 from the germline V gene are MDHEN and SYDVKM. The CDR3 protein is CASQRGTTGELFF. The CDR3 nucleotides read TGTGCCAGTCAAAGGGGGACCACCGGGGAGCTGTTTTTT.